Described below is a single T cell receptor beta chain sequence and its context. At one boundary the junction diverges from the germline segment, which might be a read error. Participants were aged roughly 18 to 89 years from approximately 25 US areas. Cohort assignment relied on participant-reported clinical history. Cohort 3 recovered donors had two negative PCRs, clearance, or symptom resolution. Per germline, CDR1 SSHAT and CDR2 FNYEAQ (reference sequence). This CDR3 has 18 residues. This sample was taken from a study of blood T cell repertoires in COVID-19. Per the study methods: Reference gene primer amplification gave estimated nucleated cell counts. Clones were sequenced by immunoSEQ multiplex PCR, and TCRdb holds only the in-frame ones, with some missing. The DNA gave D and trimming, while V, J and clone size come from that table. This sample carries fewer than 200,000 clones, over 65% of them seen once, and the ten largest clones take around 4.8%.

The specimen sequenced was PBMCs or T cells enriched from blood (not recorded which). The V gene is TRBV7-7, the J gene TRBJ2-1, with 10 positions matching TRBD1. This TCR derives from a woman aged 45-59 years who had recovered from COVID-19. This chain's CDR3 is CASSLFAPGTGVLNEQFF. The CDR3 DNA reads TGTGCTAGCAGCTTATTTGCCCCCGGGACAGGGGTCCTCAATGAGCAGTTCTTC.